This T cell receptor (beta chain) stems from a study of control samples from healthy donors and cancer patients. Generated by immunoSEQ multiplex PCR, the TCRdb table keeps only in-frame clones and is missing some. The profile shows more than 85,000 clones, approximately 84% of them singletons. The CDR3 runs 15 residues. Germline values: CDR1 SGHKS, CDR2 YYEKEE (reference sequence). Trimming left V 4 bases short and J 9 bases short, with 17 bases between. The rearrangement joins TRBV5-5 to TRBJ1-6, with D hard to call. Specimen: PBMCs. The TCR comes from a man aged 70-80 years with lung cancer. CDR3 sequence (DNA): TGTGCCAGCAGCGTCGGGCCGCCAGAACGTTCACCCCTCCACTTT. Its translation is CASSVGPPERSPLHF.